Listed below are T cell receptor beta chains from one sample, sequenced in a study of CD8 T cells in ankylosing spondylitis. MiXCR, run by TCRdb on the 5' RACE reads, gives a single entry per CDR3 protein. The top ten hold roughly 0.51% of the sample, which has 700,000 to 850,000 distinct CDR3 sequences, approximately 10% seen once. What was sequenced was blood, either unsorted or a sorted T cell fraction (not recorded which). The receptor source for this set is a male donor with ankylosing spondylitis. Both conserved end residues are part of each CDR3. A D gene is named only where the DNA matches it firmly. A clone size is listed for some rows: how often the clone was seen (once, few, many), or a class if it is expanded.

J	D	size	V	DNA	CDR3
TRBJ2-5	NA	NA	TRBV4-3	TGCGCCAGCAGCCCAGACCTTCGGCCAGGGGAGACCCAGTACTTC	CASSPDLRPGETQYF
TRBJ2-7	NA	few	TRBV10-3	TGTGCCATCAGTGGTCAGACTCCTAGCGACGAGCAGTACTTC	CAISGQTPSDEQYF
TRBJ2-7	TRBD2	few	TRBV2	TGTGCCAGCAGTGGAGACGGGGGGGTGTACGAGCAGTACTTC	CASSGDGGVYEQYF
TRBJ1-5	NA	few	TRBV20-1	TGCAGTGCTAGCCCCAACACCCAGCCCCAGCATTTT	CSASPNTQPQHF
TRBJ2-3	TRBD2	NA	TRBV6-1	TGTGCCAGCAGTCCACAGAGCGGGGTAGCATTAGATACGCAGTATTTT	CASSPQSGVALDTQYF
TRBJ2-3	NA	NA	TRBV24-1	TGTGCCACCAGTGACCCCGATCTAGAGGCGGATACGCAGTATTTT	CATSDPDLEADTQYF
TRBJ2-4	NA	NA	TRBV7-9	TGTGCCAGCAGCTTAGAGGACAGAGGGCCGAAAAACATTCAGTACTTC	CASSLEDRGPKNIQYF
TRBJ2-3	NA	many	TRBV5-1	TGCGCCAGCAGCCCCCGGTGGGGGTCGACAGATACGCAGTATTTT	CASSPRWGSTDTQYF
TRBJ2-7	NA	few	TRBV5-1	TGCGCCAGCAGGGCCTGGGCGAGAGAGGGGACCTACGAGCAGTACTTC	CASRAWAREGTYEQYF
TRBJ2-5	NA	few	TRBV20-1	TGCAGTGCTGCTTTTAGGCAGACAGGGACCCAGTACTTC	CSAAFRQTGTQYF
TRBJ2-1	NA	NA	TRBV6-1	TGTGCCAGCAATATCGACGGCAATAGGAAGGAGCAGTTCTTC	CASNIDGNRKEQFF
TRBJ2-3	TRBD2	many	TRBV20-1	TGCAGTGCTAGAACGGGAGGGGATACGCAGTATTTT	CSARTGGDTQYF
TRBJ2-7	NA	NA	TRBV5-1	TGCGCCAGCAGCTCAGGGGTAACCGTCTCGGTTGCCGACGAGCAGTACTTC	CASSSGVTVSVADEQYF
TRBJ2-5	NA	few	TRBV5-1	TGCGCCAGCAGCTCGGACTGGGGCGAGACCCAGTACTTC	CASSSDWGETQYF
TRBJ2-1	TRBD2	many	TRBV15	TGTGCCACCAGCAGATGGGACGGGACTAGGCTCTCTCGGGAGCAGTTCTTC	CATSRWDGTRLSREQFF
TRBJ2-2	NA	NA	TRBV15	TGTGCCACCAGCAGAGATCAGGGGACCGGGGAGCTGTTTTTT	CATSRDQGTGELFF
TRBJ2-4	NA	few	TRBV15	TGTGCCACCAGCAGAGTTATCGGGCAGGGGATTCAGTACTTC	CATSRVIGQGIQYF
TRBJ2-1	NA	NA	TRBV12-3/TRBV12-4	TGTGCCAGCACGTTGACGGCGTACAATGAGCAGTTCTTC	CASTLTAYNEQFF
TRBJ2-7	NA	few	TRBV20-1	TGCAGTGCAAGCTGGCCTCCAGGGCTCTCCTACGAGCAGTACTTC	CSASWPPGLSYEQYF
TRBJ2-2	TRBD1	NA	TRBV7-9	TGTGCCAGCAGCAGCGGACAGGGCCACGGGGAGCTGTTTTTT	CASSSGQGHGELFF
TRBJ2-7	NA	NA	TRBV5-1	TGCGCCAGCAGCTTGGATGTAATCTCCTACGAGCAGTACTTC	CASSLDVISYEQYF
TRBJ1-5	NA	few	TRBV20-1	TGCAGTGCTGGCAGGACACAATTCAATCAGCCCCAGCATTTT	CSAGRTQFNQPQHF
TRBJ1-2	NA	few	TRBV20-1	TGCAGTGCTTACCGGACAGCTAACTATGGCTACACCTTC	CSAYRTANYGYTF